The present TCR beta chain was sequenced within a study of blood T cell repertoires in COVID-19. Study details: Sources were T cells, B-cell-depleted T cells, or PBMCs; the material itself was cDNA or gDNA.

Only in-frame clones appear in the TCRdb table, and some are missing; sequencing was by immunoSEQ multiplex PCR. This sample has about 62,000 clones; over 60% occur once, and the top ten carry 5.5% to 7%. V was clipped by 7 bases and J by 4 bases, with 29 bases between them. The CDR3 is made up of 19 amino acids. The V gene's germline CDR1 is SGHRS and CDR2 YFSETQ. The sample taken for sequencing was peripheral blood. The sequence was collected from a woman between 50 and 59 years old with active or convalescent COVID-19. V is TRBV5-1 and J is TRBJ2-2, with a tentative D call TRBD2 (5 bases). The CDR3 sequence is CASRVAGLGVLGSTGELFF. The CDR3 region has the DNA TGCGCCAGCCGAGTCGCCGGGCTCGGAGTTTTGGGGAGCACCGGGGAGCTGTTTTTT.